A selection of T cell receptor beta chains follows, all from one sample in a study of spatial heterogeneity in lung cancer. TCRdb re-analysed the 5' RACE reads in MiXCR, keeping a single row per CDR3 protein. The sample includes roughly 48,000 distinct CDR3 sequences, about 5.8% of them seen just once. Material: PBMCs, obtained at surgery. These receptors originate from a male donor with early-stage non-small cell lung cancer. Each CDR3 is given with its conserved first and last residue. D genes are given only for firm matches. A clone size is listed for some rows: how often the clone was seen (once, few, many), or a class if it is expanded.

clone_size: many
j_call: TRBJ1-6
v_call: TRBV4-3
d_call: NA
cdr3_nt: TGCGCCAGCAGCCTAGGGGGGGGTCTAGAGTCACCCCTCCACTTT
cdr3_aa: CASSLGGGLESPLHF

clone_size: many
j_call: TRBJ1-3
v_call: TRBV7-9
d_call: NA
cdr3_nt: TGTGCCAGCAGCTTAGAAACAGGTTTTGGAAACACCATATATTTT
cdr3_aa: CASSLETGFGNTIYF

clone_size: many
j_call: TRBJ1-5
v_call: TRBV6-2/TRBV6-3
d_call: NA
cdr3_nt: TGTGCCAGCAGTCTCCGACAGGCTTATAGCAATCAGCCCCAGCATTTT
cdr3_aa: CASSLRQAYSNQPQHF

clone_size: many
j_call: TRBJ1-2
v_call: TRBV6-6
d_call: NA
cdr3_nt: TGTGCCAGCAGTTACTCGAATACGGTGCCAAGCTATGGCTACACCTTC
cdr3_aa: CASSYSNTVPSYGYTF

clone_size: many
j_call: TRBJ2-1
v_call: TRBV20-1
d_call: TRBD2
cdr3_nt: TGCAGTGCCAAGAGGACGGGACTAGCGGGAGGTGAGCAGTTCTTC
cdr3_aa: CSAKRTGLAGGEQFF

clone_size: many
j_call: TRBJ2-7
v_call: TRBV3-1
d_call: TRBD1
cdr3_nt: TGTGCCAGCAGCCAAACAGGACAGGTTTCCTACGAGCAGTACTTC
cdr3_aa: CASSQTGQVSYEQYF

clone_size: few
j_call: TRBJ1-1
v_call: TRBV5-5
d_call: NA
cdr3_nt: TGTGCCAGCAGCGTTAACCCGGGCAGGACTGAAGCTTTCTTT
cdr3_aa: CASSVNPGRTEAFF

clone_size: NA
j_call: TRBJ1-5
v_call: TRBV3-1
d_call: TRBD1
cdr3_nt: TGTGCCAGCAGCCAAGCCGGGACAGGGGGCAATCAGCCCCAGCATTTT
cdr3_aa: CASSQAGTGGNQPQHF

clone_size: few
j_call: TRBJ2-3
v_call: TRBV20-1
d_call: NA
cdr3_nt: TGCAGTGCTAAAGCGGTTAGCACAGATACGCAGTATTTT
cdr3_aa: CSAKAVSTDTQYF

clone_size: few
j_call: TRBJ1-5
v_call: TRBV23-1
d_call: NA
cdr3_nt: TGCGCCAGCAGGGTCGTGGGATCCAATCAGCCCCAGCATTTT
cdr3_aa: CASRVVGSNQPQHF

clone_size: many
j_call: TRBJ2-1
v_call: TRBV5-5
d_call: NA
cdr3_nt: TGTGCCAGCAGCCCGGTCTACAATGAGCAGTTCTTC
cdr3_aa: CASSPVYNEQFF

clone_size: NA
j_call: TRBJ1-5
v_call: TRBV6-1
d_call: NA
cdr3_nt: TGTGCCAGCAGTCAGGGCCTACCAAGCAATCAGCCCCAGCATTTT
cdr3_aa: CASSQGLPSNQPQHF

clone_size: many
j_call: TRBJ2-1
v_call: TRBV11-3
d_call: NA
cdr3_nt: TGTGCCAGCAGCTTCCCGACTTGGTTCTTC
cdr3_aa: CASSFPTWFF

clone_size: NA
j_call: TRBJ2-1
v_call: TRBV20-1
d_call: TRBD2
cdr3_nt: TGCAGTGCTAGAGGAAGGCGACTAGCGGGAGTTTGGAGTGAGCAGTTCTTC
cdr3_aa: CSARGRRLAGVWSEQFF

clone_size: many
j_call: TRBJ2-1
v_call: TRBV7-2
d_call: NA
cdr3_nt: TGTGCCAGCAGCTTAGTTGAAGGTAGGGAGCAGTTCTTC
cdr3_aa: CASSLVEGREQFF

clone_size: many
j_call: TRBJ2-3
v_call: TRBV5-4
d_call: TRBD2
cdr3_nt: TGTGCCAGCAGCTTGGAACTAGCGAGTACAGATACGCAGTATTTT
cdr3_aa: CASSLELASTDTQYF

clone_size: many
j_call: TRBJ1-5
v_call: TRBV6-2/TRBV6-3
d_call: NA
cdr3_nt: TGTGCCAGCACTCTCACTCATCCCTATGACGGATATAGCAATCAGCCCCAGCATTTT
cdr3_aa: CASTLTHPYDGYSNQPQHF

clone_size: few
j_call: TRBJ2-7
v_call: TRBV6-5
d_call: TRBD2
cdr3_nt: TGTGCCAGCAGTCTGGGACTAGCGGGAGGATCGAACGAGCAGTACTTC
cdr3_aa: CASSLGLAGGSNEQYF

clone_size: many
j_call: TRBJ2-2
v_call: TRBV19
d_call: NA
cdr3_nt: TGTGCCAGTAGTCAACGGGAGTATTACACCGGGGAGCTGTTTTTT
cdr3_aa: CASSQREYYTGELFF

clone_size: NA
j_call: TRBJ2-5
v_call: TRBV7-2
d_call: NA
cdr3_nt: TGTGCCAGCAGCTTAAGTCGGACAGATCAAGAGACCCAGTACTTC
cdr3_aa: CASSLSRTDQETQYF

clone_size: many
j_call: TRBJ2-5
v_call: TRBV20-1
d_call: NA
cdr3_nt: TGCAGTGCTAGTCACCAGCCCCAAGAGACCCAGTACTTC
cdr3_aa: CSASHQPQETQYF

clone_size: many
j_call: TRBJ2-2
v_call: TRBV30
d_call: TRBD2
cdr3_nt: TGTGCCTGGAGTGTTGGATGGACTAGCGGGAGTCCCGGGGAGCTGTTTTTT
cdr3_aa: CAWSVGWTSGSPGELFF

clone_size: many
j_call: TRBJ1-3
v_call: TRBV10-3
d_call: TRBD1
cdr3_nt: TGTGCCATCCAGGGGGTACTCGGACAGGGTCGGGACACCATATATTTT
cdr3_aa: CAIQGVLGQGRDTIYF

clone_size: many
j_call: TRBJ2-3
v_call: TRBV7-9
d_call: NA
cdr3_nt: TGTGCCAGCAGCTTACCACAGGGTTGGACAGATACGCAGTATTTT
cdr3_aa: CASSLPQGWTDTQYF

clone_size: NA
j_call: TRBJ1-4
v_call: TRBV28
d_call: NA
cdr3_nt: TGTGCCAGCAGCGAGGTTATTGATGAAAAACTGTTTTTT
cdr3_aa: CASSEVIDEKLFF

clone_size: few
j_call: TRBJ2-3
v_call: TRBV27
d_call: NA
cdr3_nt: TGTGCCAGCAGTTCAAAAGGGGGTTCAAGCACAGATACGCAGTATTTT
cdr3_aa: CASSSKGGSSTDTQYF

clone_size: many
j_call: TRBJ1-3
v_call: TRBV5-1
d_call: NA
cdr3_nt: TGCGCCAGCAGCTTAACGGGTTCGGGTTATGGAAACACCATATATTTT
cdr3_aa: CASSLTGSGYGNTIYF

clone_size: few
j_call: TRBJ2-7
v_call: TRBV6-2/TRBV6-3
d_call: TRBD2
cdr3_nt: TGTGCCAGCAGTTCATGGACTAGCGCGTCCGCCTACGAGCAGTACTTC
cdr3_aa: CASSSWTSASAYEQYF

clone_size: many
j_call: TRBJ2-3
v_call: TRBV4-2
d_call: TRBD2
cdr3_nt: TGTGCCAGCAGCCAAAAGCTAGCGGTGGATACGCAGTATTTT
cdr3_aa: CASSQKLAVDTQYF

clone_size: many
j_call: TRBJ2-1
v_call: TRBV11-3
d_call: NA
cdr3_nt: TGTGCCAGCAGCTTAGACGGTAATGAGCAGTTCTTC
cdr3_aa: CASSLDGNEQFF

clone_size: many
j_call: TRBJ1-1
v_call: TRBV7-9
d_call: NA
cdr3_nt: TGTGCCAGCAGCCCCTACACTGAAGCTTTCTTT
cdr3_aa: CASSPYTEAFF

clone_size: many
j_call: TRBJ1-5
v_call: TRBV2
d_call: NA
cdr3_nt: TGTGCCAGCAGTGAGTCTGGTTATAGCAATCAGCCCCAGCATTTT
cdr3_aa: CASSESGYSNQPQHF

clone_size: many
j_call: TRBJ1-2
v_call: TRBV5-1
d_call: TRBD1
cdr3_nt: TGCGCCAGCAGCTTGTCGACAGGGAATGGCTACACCTTC
cdr3_aa: CASSLSTGNGYTF

clone_size: many
j_call: TRBJ2-1
v_call: TRBV10-3
d_call: TRBD2
cdr3_nt: TGTGCCATCAGCACTAGCGGCTACAATGAGCAGTTCTTC
cdr3_aa: CAISTSGYNEQFF

clone_size: many
j_call: TRBJ1-1
v_call: TRBV18
d_call: NA
cdr3_nt: TGTGCCAGCTCACCGTCCGGGACGGACTCTGAAGCTTTCTTT
cdr3_aa: CASSPSGTDSEAFF

clone_size: many
j_call: TRBJ2-5
v_call: TRBV28
d_call: NA
cdr3_nt: TGTGCCAGCAGTTTAGCAGCGGAAGCCAACCAGAGGGAGACCCAGTACTTC
cdr3_aa: CASSLAAEANQRETQYF

clone_size: few
j_call: TRBJ2-2
v_call: TRBV19
d_call: TRBD1
cdr3_nt: TGTGCCAGTACCCCATCCGGACAGGGAGACGGGGAGCTGTTTTTT
cdr3_aa: CASTPSGQGDGELFF

clone_size: NA
j_call: TRBJ2-7
v_call: TRBV30
d_call: NA
cdr3_nt: TGTGCCTGGAGCCGAGGACGCCTGGGGTACGAGCAGTACTTC
cdr3_aa: CAWSRGRLGYEQYF

clone_size: many
j_call: TRBJ2-7
v_call: TRBV5-1
d_call: TRBD1
cdr3_nt: TGCGCCAGCAGCTGGGGACAGAACTACGAGCAGTACTTC
cdr3_aa: CASSWGQNYEQYF

clone_size: many
j_call: TRBJ1-3
v_call: TRBV5-1
d_call: NA
cdr3_nt: TGCGCCAGCAGTCTCGAGGGATCGTCTGGAAACACCATATATTTT
cdr3_aa: CASSLEGSSGNTIYF

clone_size: many
j_call: TRBJ2-7
v_call: TRBV29-1
d_call: NA
cdr3_nt: TGCAGCGTTAATAACTTTTACGAGCAGTACTTC
cdr3_aa: CSVNNFYEQYF

clone_size: many
j_call: TRBJ1-1
v_call: TRBV3-1
d_call: NA
cdr3_nt: TGTGCCAGCAGCCAATTACAGGTTTACACTGAAGCTTTCTTT
cdr3_aa: CASSQLQVYTEAFF

clone_size: many
j_call: TRBJ2-7
v_call: TRBV7-2
d_call: NA
cdr3_nt: TGTGCCAGCAGCTTAGATCGGAGAGGGGAGCAGTACTTC
cdr3_aa: CASSLDRRGEQYF

clone_size: many
j_call: TRBJ1-5
v_call: TRBV3-1
d_call: NA
cdr3_nt: TGTGCCAGCAGCCAAGGTGGTGCAGGGGCCGGGCAGCCCCAGCATTTT
cdr3_aa: CASSQGGAGAGQPQHF

clone_size: many
j_call: TRBJ2-2
v_call: TRBV3-1
d_call: TRBD2
cdr3_nt: TGTGCCAGCAGCCAAGATCCCCTAGCGGGAGCCGCCCGTTTGGGGGGGGAGCTGTTTTTT
cdr3_aa: CASSQDPLAGAARLGGELFF

clone_size: few
j_call: TRBJ2-7
v_call: TRBV2
d_call: NA
cdr3_nt: TGTGCCAGCACGAGCAGCGGCGAGCAGTACTTC
cdr3_aa: CASTSSGEQYF

clone_size: many
j_call: TRBJ1-5
v_call: TRBV10-3
d_call: NA
cdr3_nt: TGTGCCATCAGACCAGACGGAAGTAGCAATCAGCCCCAGCATTTT
cdr3_aa: CAIRPDGSSNQPQHF

clone_size: many
j_call: TRBJ2-1
v_call: TRBV12-3/TRBV12-4
d_call: TRBD2
cdr3_nt: TGTGCCAGCAGCCGTAGCGGGAGGGGTTCTGAGCAGTTCTTC
cdr3_aa: CASSRSGRGSEQFF

clone_size: many
j_call: TRBJ2-7
v_call: TRBV21-1
d_call: NA
cdr3_nt: TGTGCCAGCAGCGCGAGTTGGACTAGCGGGAGGAAGAGCTCCTACGAGCAGTACTTC
cdr3_aa: CASSASWTSGRKSSYEQYF

clone_size: few
j_call: TRBJ2-1
v_call: TRBV24-1
d_call: TRBD2
cdr3_nt: TGTGCCACCAGTGATTCCGGGACTACTGAGCAGTTCTTC
cdr3_aa: CATSDSGTTEQFF

clone_size: many
j_call: TRBJ1-5
v_call: TRBV24-1
d_call: NA
cdr3_nt: TGTGCCACCAGTGATAGGAGGGTGGGTCAGCCCCAGCATTTT
cdr3_aa: CATSDRRVGQPQHF

clone_size: many
j_call: TRBJ2-7
v_call: TRBV10-3
d_call: TRBD1
cdr3_nt: TGTGCCATCAGTACCGGGACAGGAAAATACGAGCAGTACTTC
cdr3_aa: CAISTGTGKYEQYF

clone_size: NA
j_call: TRBJ2-5
v_call: TRBV7-3
d_call: TRBD2
cdr3_nt: TGTGCCAGCAGCTTAAGTCGCCTAGCGGGAGAGTACGAGACCCAGTACTTC
cdr3_aa: CASSLSRLAGEYETQYF

clone_size: NA
j_call: TRBJ1-1
v_call: TRBV20-1
d_call: NA
cdr3_nt: TGCAGTGCTAGAGATGGGTTGCGGCTGAACACTGAAGCTTTCTTT
cdr3_aa: CSARDGLRLNTEAFF